The present TCR beta chain was sequenced within a study of T cell clonotyping in hematopoietic cell transplantation (dated by TCRdb to the early 2020s). As for the study more broadly: Pretransplant samples from recipients were collected after cytoreduction. A total of 120 to 150 blood samples were gathered in the study from roughly 37 consecutive transplant recipients along with their related donors. Recruitment of patients was conducted between late 2015 and early 2017, and follow-up was continued until late 2020 or death.

Trimming at the junction amounts to 4 bases on V and 0 bases on J, and the germline ends lie 19 bases apart. From the cysteine through the phenylalanine, the CDR3 covers 18 amino acids. The DNA shown is the 54-base CDR3, in frame from base 1. CDR1 MGHRA and CDR2 YSYEKL were looked up in the germline V gene. The immunoSEQ assay, a bias-controlled multiplex PCR with V- and J-specific primers, was used to amplify TCR beta CDR3 regions from genomic DNA. A second PCR step added a proprietary barcode and Illumina adapter sequences to the CDR3 amplicons. CDR3 libraries were sequenced on an Illumina MiSeq instrument. In the authors' own workflow: Export and quality control were done with immunoSEQ Analyzer 3.0, while downstream analyses used R Bioconductor and Immunarch. Only productive rearrangements within the normalized downsampled data set were used in the calculation of repertoire metrics. Pathologically expanded clonotypes were defined as those larger than 5 templates in the normalized cohort. The Inverse Simpson Index was used to measure repertoire diversity. To capture all clonotypes, the CMV-specificity analyses were run on the non-normalized data set. Sourced from immuneACCESS, this table was stored by TCRdb with only in-frame sequences that have V and J called. A share of the clones is absent; for the studies checked, an unresolved V gene accounts for under half, and the remainder has no known explanation. V and J calls and clone size come straight from that table; D and trimming were deduced from the DNA. For this sample there are approximately 16,000 clones; 93% appear just once. The top ten clones comprise 1.8% of the sample.

Overall study results and their limits: Broader posttransplant TCR repertoire diversity was predicted by donor and pretransplant recipient Inverse Simpson Index values. After transplant, TCR diversity in recipients dropped, and pathologically expanded clonotypes increased progressively from day 30 to day 180. Sample size was limited, and cells were not sorted, so CD4 and CD8 repertoire contributions could not be separated. Only a small fraction of recipient repertoires overlapped donor repertoires, with over 95% appearing de novo at the given depth.

Comments on this clone: This clone's antigen is unknown. Base qualities are not recorded, but no much larger clone differs from it by a single base.

The time point label here, explained by the study, means: recipient sample about 28 days before transplant, after cytoreduction. Blood from recipients was drawn about 28 days before transplant and again at days 30, 100 and 180 after transplant. Using Nuclei Lysis Solution, genomic DNA was extracted from unfractionated peripheral blood mononuclear cells that were either fresh or cryopreserved. The TCR comes from a man between 18 and 29 years old with biphenotypic leukemia. Some clones in this sample may be carry-over from other donors' samples. This specimen was peripheral blood mononuclear cells, taken before stem cell transplant. The V and J genes are TRBV4-1 and TRBJ1-3; the D gene is perhaps TRBD1, from 6 matching bases. The DNA sequence is as follows: TGCGCCAGCAGCCTTGGGGTGACAGGTTGGGGCTCTGGAAACACCATATATTTT. It codes for CASSLGVTGWGSGNTIYF.